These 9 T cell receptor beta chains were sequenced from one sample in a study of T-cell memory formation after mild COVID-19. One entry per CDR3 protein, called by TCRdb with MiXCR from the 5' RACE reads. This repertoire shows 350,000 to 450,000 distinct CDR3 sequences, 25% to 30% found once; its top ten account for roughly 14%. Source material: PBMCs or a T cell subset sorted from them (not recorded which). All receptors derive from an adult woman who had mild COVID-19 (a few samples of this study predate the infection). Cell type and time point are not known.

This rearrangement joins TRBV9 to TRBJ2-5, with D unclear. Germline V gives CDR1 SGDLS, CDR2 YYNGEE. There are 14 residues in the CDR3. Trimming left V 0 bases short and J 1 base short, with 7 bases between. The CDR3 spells CASSVGTFQETQYF. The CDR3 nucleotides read TGTGCCAGCAGCGTAGGAACGTTCCAAGAGACCCAGTACTTC.

CDR3 sequence: CASSRQAAGRGTEAFF. As DNA, the CDR3 is TGCGCCAGCAGCCGACAGGCGGCGGGAAGGGGGACTGAAGCTTTCTTT. The chain uses TRBV5-1 and TRBJ1-1, with D possibly being TRBD1 (6 bases). The germline V gene has CDR1 SGHRS and CDR2 YFSETQ. The CDR3 totals 16 residues. The V end was cut by 4 bases, the J end by 5 bases, with 21 bases between. The full variable domain, with the rest looked up from reference TRBV5-1 and TRBJ1-1, is KAGVTQTPRYLIKTRGQQVTLSCSPISGHRSVSWYQQTPGQGLQFLFEYFSETQRNKGNFPGRFSGRQFSNSRSEMNVSTLELGDSALYLCASSRQAAGRGTEAFFGQGTRLTVV.

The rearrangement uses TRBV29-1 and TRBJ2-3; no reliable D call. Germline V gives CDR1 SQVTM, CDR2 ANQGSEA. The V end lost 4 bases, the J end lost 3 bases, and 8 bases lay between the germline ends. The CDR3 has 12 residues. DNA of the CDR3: TGCAGCGTTGTCGCAGCGACAGATACGCAGTATTTT. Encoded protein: CSVVAATDTQYF.

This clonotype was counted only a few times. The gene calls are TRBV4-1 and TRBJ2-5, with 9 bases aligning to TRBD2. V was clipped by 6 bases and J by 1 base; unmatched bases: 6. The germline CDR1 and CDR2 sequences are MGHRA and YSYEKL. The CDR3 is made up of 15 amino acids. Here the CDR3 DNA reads TGCGCCAGCAGATTAGCGGGGGCGCTCCAAGAGACCCAGTACTTC. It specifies CASRLAGALQETQYF.

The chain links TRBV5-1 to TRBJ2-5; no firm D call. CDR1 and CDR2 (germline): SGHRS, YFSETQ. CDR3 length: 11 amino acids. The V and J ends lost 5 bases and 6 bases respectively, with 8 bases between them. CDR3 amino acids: CASSDGQTQYF. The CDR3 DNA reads TGCGCCAGCAGTGATGGGCAGACCCAGTACTTC. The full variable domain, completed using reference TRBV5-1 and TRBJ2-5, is KAGVTQTPRYLIKTRGQQVTLSCSPISGHRSVSWYQQTPGQGLQFLFEYFSETQRNKGNFPGRFSGRQFSNSRSEMNVSTLELGDSALYLCASSDGQTQYFGPGTRLLVL.

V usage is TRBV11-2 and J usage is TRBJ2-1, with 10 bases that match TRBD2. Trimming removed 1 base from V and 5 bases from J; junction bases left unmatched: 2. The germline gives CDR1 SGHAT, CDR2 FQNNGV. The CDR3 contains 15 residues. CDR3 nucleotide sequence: TGTGCCAGCAGCTTAGCTAGCGGGGGCAACAATGAGCAGTTCTTC. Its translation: CASSLASGGNNEQFF.

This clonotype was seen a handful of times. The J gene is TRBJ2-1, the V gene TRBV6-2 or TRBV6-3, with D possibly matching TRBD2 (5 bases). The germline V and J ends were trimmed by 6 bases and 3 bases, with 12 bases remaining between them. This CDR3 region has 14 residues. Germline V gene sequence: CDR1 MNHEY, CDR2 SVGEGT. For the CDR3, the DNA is TGTGCCAGCAGCGACCCGGGGATCTACAATGAGCAGTTCTTC. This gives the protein CASSDPGIYNEQFF.

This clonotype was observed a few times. The chain's CDR3 is CASSRGGGDYGYTF. CDR3 nucleotide sequence: TGTGCCAGCAGTCGAGGAGGGGGCGATTATGGCTACACCTTC. The chain uses TRBV2 and TRBJ1-2, with 7 bases matching TRBD1. CDR3 length: 14 residues. CDR1 and CDR2 (germline): SNHLY, FYNNEI. Losses at the gene ends were 5 bases for V and 5 bases for J; bases not matched to a gene: 8.

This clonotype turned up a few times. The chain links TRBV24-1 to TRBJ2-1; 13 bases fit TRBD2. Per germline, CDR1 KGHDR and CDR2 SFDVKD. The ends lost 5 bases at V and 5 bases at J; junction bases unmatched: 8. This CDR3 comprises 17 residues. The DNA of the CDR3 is TGTGCCACCAGTGTTGGTACTAGCGGGAGGGTAAACAATGAGCAGTTCTTC. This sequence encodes CATSVGTSGRVNNEQFF.